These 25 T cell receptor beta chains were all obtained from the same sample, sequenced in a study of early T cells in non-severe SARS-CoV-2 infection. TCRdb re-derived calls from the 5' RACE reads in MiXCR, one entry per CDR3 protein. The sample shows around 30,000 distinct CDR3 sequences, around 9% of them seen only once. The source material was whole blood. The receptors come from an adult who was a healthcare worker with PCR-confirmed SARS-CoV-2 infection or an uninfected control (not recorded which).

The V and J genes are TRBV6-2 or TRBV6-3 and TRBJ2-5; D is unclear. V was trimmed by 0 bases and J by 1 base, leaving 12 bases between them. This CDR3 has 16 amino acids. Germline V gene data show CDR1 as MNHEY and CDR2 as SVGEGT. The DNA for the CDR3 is TGTGCCAGCAGTTACTCGGTGATTGCTTCCCAAGAGACCCAGTACTTC. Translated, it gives CASSYSVIASQETQYF.

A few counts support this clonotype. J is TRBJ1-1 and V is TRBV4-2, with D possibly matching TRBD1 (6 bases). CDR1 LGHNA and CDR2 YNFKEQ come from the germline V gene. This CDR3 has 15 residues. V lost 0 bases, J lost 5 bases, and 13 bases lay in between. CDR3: CASSQDWGARTEAFF. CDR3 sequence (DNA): TGTGCCAGCAGCCAAGATTGGGGGGCTCGTACTGAAGCTTTCTTT.

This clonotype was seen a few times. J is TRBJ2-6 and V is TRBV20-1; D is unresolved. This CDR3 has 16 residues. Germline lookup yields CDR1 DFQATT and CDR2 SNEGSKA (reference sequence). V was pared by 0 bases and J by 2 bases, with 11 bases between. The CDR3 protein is CSARDPQKTGANVLTF. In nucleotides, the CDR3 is TGCAGTGCTAGAGACCCCCAGAAGACTGGGGCCAACGTCCTGACTTTC.

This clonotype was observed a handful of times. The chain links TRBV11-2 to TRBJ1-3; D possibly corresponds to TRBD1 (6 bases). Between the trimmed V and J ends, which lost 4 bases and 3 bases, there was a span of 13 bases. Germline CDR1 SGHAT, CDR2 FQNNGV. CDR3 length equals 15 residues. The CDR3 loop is CASSYTGQFGNTIYF. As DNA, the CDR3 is TGTGCCAGCAGCTACACGGGACAATTTGGAAACACCATATATTTT.

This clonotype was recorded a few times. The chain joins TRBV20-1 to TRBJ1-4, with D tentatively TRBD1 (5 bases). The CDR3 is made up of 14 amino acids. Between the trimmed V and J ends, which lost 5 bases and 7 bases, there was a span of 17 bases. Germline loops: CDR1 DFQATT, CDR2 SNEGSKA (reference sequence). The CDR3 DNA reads TGCAGTGCTGCAACCGGGGGGTCGGGTGAAAAACTGTTTTTT. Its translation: CSAATGGSGEKLFF.

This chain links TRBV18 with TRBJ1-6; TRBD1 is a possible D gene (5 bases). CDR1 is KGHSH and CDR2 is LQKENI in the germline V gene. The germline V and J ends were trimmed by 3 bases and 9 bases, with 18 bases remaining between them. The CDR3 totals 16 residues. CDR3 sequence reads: CASSPTASAGGSPLHF. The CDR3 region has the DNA TGTGCCAGCTCACCCACGGCCAGTGCCGGGGGTTCACCCCTCCACTTT.

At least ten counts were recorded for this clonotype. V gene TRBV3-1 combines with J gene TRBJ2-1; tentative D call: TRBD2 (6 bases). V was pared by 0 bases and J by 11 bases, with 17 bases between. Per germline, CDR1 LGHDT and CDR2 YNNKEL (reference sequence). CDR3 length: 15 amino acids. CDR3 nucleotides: TGTGCCAGCAGCCAAGATTGGGGAGGTCGACGGAAGCAGTTCTTC. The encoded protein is CASSQDWGGRRKQFF.

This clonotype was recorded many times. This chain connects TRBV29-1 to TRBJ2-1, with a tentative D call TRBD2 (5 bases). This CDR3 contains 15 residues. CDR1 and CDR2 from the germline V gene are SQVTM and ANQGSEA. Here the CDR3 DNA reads TGCAGGGGTGGGGATCGGGGTACGGGATACAATGAGCAGTTCTTC. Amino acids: CRGGDRGTGYNEQFF.

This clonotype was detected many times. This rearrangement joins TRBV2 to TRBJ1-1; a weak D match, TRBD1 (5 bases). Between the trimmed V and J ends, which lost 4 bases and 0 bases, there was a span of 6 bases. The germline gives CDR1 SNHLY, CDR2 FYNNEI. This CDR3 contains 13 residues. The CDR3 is CASSVGLNTEAFF. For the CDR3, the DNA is TGTGCCAGCAGTGTGGGGCTGAACACTGAAGCTTTCTTT. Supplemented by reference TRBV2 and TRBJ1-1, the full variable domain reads EPEVTQTPSHQVTQMGQEVILRCVPISNHLYFYWYRQILGQKVEFLVSFYNNEISEKSEIFDDQFSVERPDGSNFTLKIRSTKLEDSAMYFCASSVGLNTEAFFGQGTRLTVV.

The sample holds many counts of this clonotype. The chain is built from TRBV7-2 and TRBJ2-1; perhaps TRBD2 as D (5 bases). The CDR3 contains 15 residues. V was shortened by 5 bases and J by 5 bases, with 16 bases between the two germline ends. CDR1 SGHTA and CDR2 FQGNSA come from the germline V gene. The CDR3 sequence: CASSPTRIINNEQFF. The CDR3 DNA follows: TGTGCCAGCAGCCCAACTAGGATTATAAACAATGAGCAGTTCTTC.

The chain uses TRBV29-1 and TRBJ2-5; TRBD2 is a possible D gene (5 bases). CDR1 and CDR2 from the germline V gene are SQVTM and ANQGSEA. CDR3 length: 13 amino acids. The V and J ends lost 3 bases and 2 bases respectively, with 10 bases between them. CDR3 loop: CSVEGSKQETQYF. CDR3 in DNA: TGCAGCGTTGAGGGGAGTAAACAAGAGACCCAGTACTTC.

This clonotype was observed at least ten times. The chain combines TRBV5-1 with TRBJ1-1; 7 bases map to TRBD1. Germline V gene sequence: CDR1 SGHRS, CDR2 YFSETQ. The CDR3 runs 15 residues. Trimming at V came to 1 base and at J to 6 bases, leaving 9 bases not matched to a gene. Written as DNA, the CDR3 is TGCGCCAGCAGCTTGCTCCAGGGGGGAAATCCTGAAGCTTTCTTT. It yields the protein CASSLLQGGNPEAFF. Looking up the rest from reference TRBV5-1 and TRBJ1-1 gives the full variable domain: KAGVTQTPRYLIKTRGQQVTLSCSPISGHRSVSWYQQTPGQGLQFLFEYFSETQRNKGNFPGRFSGRQFSNSRSEMNVSTLELGDSALYLCASSLLQGGNPEAFFGQGTRLTVV.

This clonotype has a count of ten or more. The CDR3 DNA reads TGCGCCAGCAGTGAAAGGATTGGAGAAGATACGCAGTATTTT. Amino acid sequence: CASSERIGEDTQYF. V and J are TRBV10-1 and TRBJ2-3; D remains ambiguous. V was trimmed by 3 bases and J by 5 bases, leaving 12 bases between them. The CDR3 totals 14 residues. Germline-derived CDR1 and CDR2 are WNHNN and SYGVQD (reference sequence).

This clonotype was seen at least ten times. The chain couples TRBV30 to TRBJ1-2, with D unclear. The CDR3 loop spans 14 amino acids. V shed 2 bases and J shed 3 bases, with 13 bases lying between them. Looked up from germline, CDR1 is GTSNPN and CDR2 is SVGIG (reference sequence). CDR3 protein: CAWSRTRTDYGYTF. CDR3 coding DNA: TGTGCCTGGAGTAGAACCCGAACGGACTATGGCTACACCTTC.

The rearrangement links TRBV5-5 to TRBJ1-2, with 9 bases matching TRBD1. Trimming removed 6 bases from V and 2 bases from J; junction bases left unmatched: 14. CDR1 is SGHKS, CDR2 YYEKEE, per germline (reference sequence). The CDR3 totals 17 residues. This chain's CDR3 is CASNSRDRDPKNYGYTF. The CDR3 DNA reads TGTGCCAGCAACTCCCGGGACAGGGACCCTAAGAACTATGGCTACACCTTC.

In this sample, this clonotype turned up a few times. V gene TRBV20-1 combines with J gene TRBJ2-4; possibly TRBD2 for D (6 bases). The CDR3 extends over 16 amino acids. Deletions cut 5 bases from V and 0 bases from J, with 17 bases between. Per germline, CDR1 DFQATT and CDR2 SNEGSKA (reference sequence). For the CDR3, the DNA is TGCAGTGCTGCGGGCGACGGACTACTAGCCAAAAACATTCAGTACTTC. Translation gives CSAAGDGLLAKNIQYF.

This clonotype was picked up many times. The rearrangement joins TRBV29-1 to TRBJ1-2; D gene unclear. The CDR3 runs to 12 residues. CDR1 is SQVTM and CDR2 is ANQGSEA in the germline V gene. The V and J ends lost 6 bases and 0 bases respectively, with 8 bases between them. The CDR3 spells CSVGPANYGYTF. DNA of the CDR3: TGCAGCGTCGGTCCAGCTAACTATGGCTACACCTTC.

CDR3 sequence reads: CASISGQGGFYGYTF. In DNA form, the CDR3 reads TGTGCCAGCATCTCCGGACAGGGGGGCTTCTATGGCTACACCTTC. V gene TRBV5-5 combines with J gene TRBJ1-2, with 10 bases that match TRBD1. The CDR3 loop spans 15 amino acids. Germline CDR1 is SGHKS and CDR2 is YYEKEE (reference sequence). Germline trimming cut 6 bases from V and 4 bases from J; bases unmatched to any gene: 9.

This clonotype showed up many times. This CDR3 is CASKTPGGLGEQYF. For the CDR3, the DNA is TGTGCCAGCAAGACCCCAGGGGGTCTTGGCGAGCAGTACTTC. The chain joins TRBV27 to TRBJ2-7; 7 nucleotides align to TRBD1. The CDR3 is made up of 14 amino acids. V lost 7 bases, J lost 6 bases, and 12 bases stayed unmatched. CDR1 is MNHEY and CDR2 is SMNVEV in the germline V gene (reference sequence).

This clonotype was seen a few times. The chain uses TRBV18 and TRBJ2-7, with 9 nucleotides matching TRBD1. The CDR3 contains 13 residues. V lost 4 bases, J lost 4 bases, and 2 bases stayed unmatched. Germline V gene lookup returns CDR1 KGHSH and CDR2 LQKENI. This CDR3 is CASSQQGAYEQYF. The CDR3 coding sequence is TGTGCCAGCTCACAACAGGGGGCTTACGAGCAGTACTTC.

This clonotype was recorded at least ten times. The CDR3 here is CASRSGSWDEQFF. The CDR3, as DNA: TGTGCCAGCAGATCGGGGTCCTGGGATGAGCAGTTCTTC. The chain recombines TRBV6-2 or TRBV6-3 with TRBJ2-1, with D perhaps TRBD2 (5 bases). The germline V and J ends were trimmed by 6 bases and 8 bases, with 14 bases remaining between them. This CDR3 has 13 residues. Germline V CDR1 and CDR2: MNHEY, SVGEGT.

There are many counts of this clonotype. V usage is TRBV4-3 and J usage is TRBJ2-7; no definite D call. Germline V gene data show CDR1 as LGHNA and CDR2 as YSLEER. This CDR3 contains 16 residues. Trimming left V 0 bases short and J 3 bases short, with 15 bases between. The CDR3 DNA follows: TGCGCCAGCAGCCAAGAGAGAAGCCCCCCCCACTACGAGCAGTACTTC. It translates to CASSQERSPPHYEQYF.

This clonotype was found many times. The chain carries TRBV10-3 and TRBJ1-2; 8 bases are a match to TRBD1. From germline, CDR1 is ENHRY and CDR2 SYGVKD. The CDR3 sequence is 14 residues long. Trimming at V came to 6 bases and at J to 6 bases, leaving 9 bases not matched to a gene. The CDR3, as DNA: TGTGCCATCAGGGGGACAGGTCTAAAGGATGGCTACACCTTC. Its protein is CAIRGTGLKDGYTF.

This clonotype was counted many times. CDR3 residues: CASSKGPRRDTEAFF. CDR3 nucleotides: TGCGCCAGCAGCAAAGGACCCCGGAGGGACACTGAAGCTTTCTTT. This chain uses TRBV5-1 with TRBJ1-1; D is uncertain. This CDR3 region has 15 residues. Germline CDR1 SGHRS, CDR2 YFSETQ. The V end was cut by 4 bases, the J end by 3 bases, with 16 bases between.

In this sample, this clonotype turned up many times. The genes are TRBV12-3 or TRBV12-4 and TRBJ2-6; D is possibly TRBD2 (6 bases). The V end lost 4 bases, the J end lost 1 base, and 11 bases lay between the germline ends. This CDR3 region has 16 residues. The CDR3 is CASSSHSGSGANVLTF. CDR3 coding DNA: TGTGCCAGCAGTTCCCACAGCGGGTCTGGGGCCAACGTCCTGACTTTC.